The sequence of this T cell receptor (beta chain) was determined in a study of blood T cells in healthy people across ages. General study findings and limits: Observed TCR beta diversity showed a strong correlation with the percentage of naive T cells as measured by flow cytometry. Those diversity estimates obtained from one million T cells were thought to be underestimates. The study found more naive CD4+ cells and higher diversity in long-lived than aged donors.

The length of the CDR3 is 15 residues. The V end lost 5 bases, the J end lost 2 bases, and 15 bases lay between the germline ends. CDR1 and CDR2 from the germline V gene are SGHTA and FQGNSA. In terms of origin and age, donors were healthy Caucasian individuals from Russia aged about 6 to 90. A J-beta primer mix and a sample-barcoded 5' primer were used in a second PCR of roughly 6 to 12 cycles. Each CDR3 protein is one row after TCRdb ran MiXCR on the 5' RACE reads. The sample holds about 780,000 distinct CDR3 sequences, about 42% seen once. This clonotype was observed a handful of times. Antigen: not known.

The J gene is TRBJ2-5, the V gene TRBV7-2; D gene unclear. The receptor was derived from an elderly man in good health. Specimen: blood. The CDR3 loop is CASSETPLGQETQYF. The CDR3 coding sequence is TGTGCCAGCAGCGAAACACCACTGGGACAAGAGACCCAGTACTTC.